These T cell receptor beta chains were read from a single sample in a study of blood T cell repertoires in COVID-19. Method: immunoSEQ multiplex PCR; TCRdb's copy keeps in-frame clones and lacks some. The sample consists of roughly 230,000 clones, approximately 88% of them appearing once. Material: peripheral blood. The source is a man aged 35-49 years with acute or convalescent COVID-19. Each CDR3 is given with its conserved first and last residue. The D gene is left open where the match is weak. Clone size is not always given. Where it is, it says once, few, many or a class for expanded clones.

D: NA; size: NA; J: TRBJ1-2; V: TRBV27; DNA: TGTGCCAGCAGTTTTGACAAGAACTATGGCTACACCTTC; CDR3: CASSFDKNYGYTF
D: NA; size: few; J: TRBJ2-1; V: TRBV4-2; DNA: TGTGCCAGCAGATCAACGCTTAAAGGGGGCAATGAGCAGTTCTTC; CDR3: CASRSTLKGGNEQFF
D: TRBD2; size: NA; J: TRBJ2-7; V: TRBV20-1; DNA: TGCAGTGCTAGTAGCCCAGCGGGAGTCGACGAGCAGTACTTC; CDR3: CSASSPAGVDEQYF
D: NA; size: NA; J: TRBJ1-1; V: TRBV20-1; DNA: TGCAGTGCCAGTGGAGACACTGAAGCTTTCTTT; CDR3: CSASGDTEAFF
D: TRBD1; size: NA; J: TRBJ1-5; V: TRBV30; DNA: TGTGCCTGGGGACAGGGAGATACTAGCCGGCCCCAGCATTTT; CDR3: CAWGQGDTSRPQHF
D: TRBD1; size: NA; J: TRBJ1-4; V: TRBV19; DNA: TGTGCCAGTAGTATATCAACAGGGGGCATGGGGAGAGAAAAACTGTTTTTT; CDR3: CASSISTGGMGREKLFF
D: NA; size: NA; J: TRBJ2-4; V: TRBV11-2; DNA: TGTGCCAGCAGCTTAGATGCCCGGACAGTTGGGGACATTCAGTACTTC; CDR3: CASSLDARTVGDIQYF
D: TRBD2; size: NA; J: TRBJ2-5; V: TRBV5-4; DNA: TGTGCCAGCAGCTTTGATCGACTAGCCGGACAAGAGACCCAGTACTTC; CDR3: CASSFDRLAGQETQYF
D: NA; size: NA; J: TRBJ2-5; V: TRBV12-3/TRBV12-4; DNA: TGTGCCAGCAGTTTAGGTAGAGGAGAGACCCAGTACTTC; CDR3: CASSLGRGETQYF
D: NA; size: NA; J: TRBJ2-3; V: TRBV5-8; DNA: TGTGCCAGCAGCTTGTTACAGGGCACAGATACGCAGTATTTT; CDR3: CASSLLQGTDTQYF
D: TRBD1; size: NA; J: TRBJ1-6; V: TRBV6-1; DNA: TGTGCCAGCAGTGAAGGACAGGGCCTCTATAATTCACCCCTCCACTTT; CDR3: CASSEGQGLYNSPLHF
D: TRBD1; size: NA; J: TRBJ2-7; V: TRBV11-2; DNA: TGTGCCAGCAGTTATAATCCGGGACAGGGTTACGAGCAGTACTTC; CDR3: CASSYNPGQGYEQYF
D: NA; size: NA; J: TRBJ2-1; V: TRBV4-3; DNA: TGCGCCAGCAGCCAAGATAGGGGGGGAGGAACCTACAATGAGCAGTTCTTC; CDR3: CASSQDRGGGTYNEQFF
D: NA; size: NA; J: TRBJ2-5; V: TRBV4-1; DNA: TGCGCCAGCAGCCAGGATAGCGGAGGGGAGACCCAGTACTTC; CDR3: CASSQDSGGETQYF
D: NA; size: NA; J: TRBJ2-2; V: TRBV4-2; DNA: TGTGCCAGCAGCCAAGGAGGTAGCCGGGCCGGGGAGCTGTTTTTT; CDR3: CASSQGGSRAGELFF
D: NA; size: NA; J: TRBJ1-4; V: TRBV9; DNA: TGTGCCAGCAGCGCGGGACTGACAACTAATGAAAAACTGTTTTTT; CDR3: CASSAGLTTNEKLFF